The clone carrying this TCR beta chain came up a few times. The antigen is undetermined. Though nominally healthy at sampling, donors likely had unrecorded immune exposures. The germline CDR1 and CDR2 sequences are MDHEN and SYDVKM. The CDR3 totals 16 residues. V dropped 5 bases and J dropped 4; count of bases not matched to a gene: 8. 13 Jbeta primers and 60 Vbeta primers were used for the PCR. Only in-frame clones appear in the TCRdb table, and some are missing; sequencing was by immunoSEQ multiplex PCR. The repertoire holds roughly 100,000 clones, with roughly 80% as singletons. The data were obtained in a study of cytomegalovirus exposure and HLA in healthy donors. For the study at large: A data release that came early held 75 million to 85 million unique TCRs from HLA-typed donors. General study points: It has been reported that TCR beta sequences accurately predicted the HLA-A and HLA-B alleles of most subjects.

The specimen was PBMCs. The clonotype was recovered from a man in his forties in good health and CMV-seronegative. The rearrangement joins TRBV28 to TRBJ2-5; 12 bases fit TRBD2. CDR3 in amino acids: CASSAIPGLAGETQYF. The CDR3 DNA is TGTGCCAGCAGTGCTATCCCGGGACTAGCGGGAGAGACCCAGTACTTC.